These T cell receptor beta chains were read from a single sample in a study of beta chain features in type 1 diabetes. The repertoire was sequenced with immunoSEQ multiplex PCR; TCRdb's copy has only in-frame clones and lacks some. The sample contains about 150,000 clones, about 9.4% of which appear only once. The sample comprised central memory CD4+ T cells from blood. The receptors here all came from a man aged 25 to 40 with type 1 diabetes. CDR3s leave out the opening cysteine and the closing phenylalanine or tryptophan.

V: TRBV30; J: TRBJ1-1; CDR3: AWSLTVTTEAF
V: TRBV19; J: TRBJ2-1; CDR3: ASSQNSGSDEQF
V: TRBV28; J: TRBJ2-2; CDR3: ASSLWAGQNTGELF
V: TRBV11-2; J: TRBJ1-1; CDR3: ASSSRFLNTEAF
V: TRBV7-3; J: TRBJ2-3; CDR3: ASSRAGSPDTQY
V: TRBV7-8; J: TRBJ2-1; CDR3: ASSLVASGSNNEQF
V: TRBV27; J: TRBJ1-1; CDR3: ASSLEGGTEAF
V: TRBV5-1; J: TRBJ2-4; CDR3: ASSLTGDWDIQY
V: TRBV5-1; J: TRBJ2-2; CDR3: ASSSTRANTGELF
V: TRBV5-6; J: TRBJ2-1; CDR3: ASSSGTGVREQF
V: TRBV7-2; J: TRBJ2-3; CDR3: ASSLGPSGSTDTQY
V: TRBV6-5; J: TRBJ1-1; CDR3: ASSRDRGTEAF
V: TRBV7-9; J: TRBJ2-7; CDR3: ASSWTGTPYEQY
V: TRBV6-5; J: TRBJ2-1; CDR3: ASSYQQGNNEQF
V: TRBV5-1; J: TRBJ2-1; CDR3: ASSLVSSGHYNEQF
V: TRBV29-1; J: TRBJ2-7; CDR3: SVTNPTVSYEQY
V: TRBV5-5; J: TRBJ2-7; CDR3: ASSYGNPGLAPEQY
V: TRBV11-2; J: TRBJ2-7; CDR3: ASSLGRYEQY
V: TRBV11-2; J: TRBJ1-1; CDR3: ASSPRDRNTEAF
V: TRBV29-1; J: TRBJ1-5; CDR3: SVAGTGKDQPQH
V: TRBV13; J: TRBJ2-5; CDR3: ASSRDRGNQY
V: TRBV6-5; J: TRBJ2-5; CDR3: ASRVQGLAGTQY
V: TRBV13; J: TRBJ2-3; CDR3: ASSFPGGTDTQY
V: TRBV2; J: TRBJ1-2; CDR3: ASSPQGDGYT
V: TRBV5-6; J: TRBJ1-4; CDR3: ASSMLNEKLF
V: TRBV6-1; J: TRBJ2-7; CDR3: ASIRTSGLYEQY
V: TRBV14; J: TRBJ2-3; CDR3: ASSQDLDRTSTDTQY
V: TRBV19; J: TRBJ1-1; CDR3: ASSKGDTEAF
V: TRBV11-2; J: TRBJ2-7; CDR3: ASSAALDFPSYEQY
V: TRBV18; J: TRBJ1-5; CDR3: ASSRTGTNQPQH
V: TRBV4-2; J: TRBJ2-6; CDR3: ASSQERRESGSGANVLT
V: TRBV2; J: TRBJ2-2; CDR3: ASGGQDPTNTGELF
V: TRBV18; J: TRBJ1-5; CDR3: ASSSSSGSQPQH
V: TRBV2; J: TRBJ2-7; CDR3: ASSEPPGEQY
V: TRBV7-9; J: TRBJ2-3; CDR3: ASSGGLSTDTQY
V: TRBV28; J: TRBJ2-4; CDR3: ASSSPRQGQGIQY
V: TRBV7-2; J: TRBJ1-4; CDR3: ASSLRGGNEKLF
V: TRBV4-2; J: TRBJ2-5; CDR3: ASSLSGLQTQY
V: TRBV15; J: TRBJ1-4; CDR3: ATSRDRGDEKLF
V: TRBV7-3; J: TRBJ2-1; CDR3: ASSLGAGSYNEQF
V: TRBV28; J: TRBJ1-2; CDR3: ASTIGDRTYGYT
V: TRBV9; J: TRBJ2-3; CDR3: ASSVGLAISHNTDTQY